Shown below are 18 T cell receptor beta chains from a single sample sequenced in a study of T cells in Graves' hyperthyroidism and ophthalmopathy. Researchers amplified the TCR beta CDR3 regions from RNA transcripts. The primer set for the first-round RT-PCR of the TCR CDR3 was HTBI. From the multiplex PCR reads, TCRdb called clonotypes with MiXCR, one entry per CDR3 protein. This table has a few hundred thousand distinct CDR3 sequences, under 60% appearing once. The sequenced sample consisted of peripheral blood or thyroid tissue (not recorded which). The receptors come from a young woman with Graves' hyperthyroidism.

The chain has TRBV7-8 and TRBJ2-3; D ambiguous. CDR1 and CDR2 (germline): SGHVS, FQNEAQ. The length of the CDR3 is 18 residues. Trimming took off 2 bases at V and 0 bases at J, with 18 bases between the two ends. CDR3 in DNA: TGTGCCAGCAGCTTAATGGCCCGCGTCGGTCGGAGCACAGATACGCAGTATTTT. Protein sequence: CASSLMARVGRSTDTQYF.

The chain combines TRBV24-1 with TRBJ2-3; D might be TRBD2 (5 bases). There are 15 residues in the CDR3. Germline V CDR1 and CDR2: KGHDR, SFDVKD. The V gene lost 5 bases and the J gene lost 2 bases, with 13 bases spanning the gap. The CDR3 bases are TGTGCCACCAGTGCCTTCGGGATCGACACAGATACGCAGTATTTT. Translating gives CATSAFGIDTDTQYF.

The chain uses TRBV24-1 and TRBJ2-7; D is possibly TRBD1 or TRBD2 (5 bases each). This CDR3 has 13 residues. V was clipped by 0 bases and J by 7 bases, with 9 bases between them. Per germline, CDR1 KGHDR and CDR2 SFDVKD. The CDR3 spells CATSDLGGREQYF. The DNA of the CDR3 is TGTGCCACCAGTGATTTGGGGGGAAGGGAGCAGTACTTC.

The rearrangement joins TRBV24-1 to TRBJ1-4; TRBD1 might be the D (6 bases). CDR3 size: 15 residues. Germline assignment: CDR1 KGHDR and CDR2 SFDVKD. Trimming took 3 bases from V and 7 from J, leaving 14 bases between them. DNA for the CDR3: TGTGCCACCAGTGATCACAGGGCCCCGGCTGAAAAACTGTTTTTT. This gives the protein CATSDHRAPAEKLFF.

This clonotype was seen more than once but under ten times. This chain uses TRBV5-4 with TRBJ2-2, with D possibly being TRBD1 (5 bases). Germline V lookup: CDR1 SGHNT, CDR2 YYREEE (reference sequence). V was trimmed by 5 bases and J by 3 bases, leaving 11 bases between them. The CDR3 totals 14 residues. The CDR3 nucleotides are TGTGCCAGCAGGTCCACCAGGGACACCGGGGAGCTGTTTTTT. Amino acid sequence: CASRSTRDTGELFF.

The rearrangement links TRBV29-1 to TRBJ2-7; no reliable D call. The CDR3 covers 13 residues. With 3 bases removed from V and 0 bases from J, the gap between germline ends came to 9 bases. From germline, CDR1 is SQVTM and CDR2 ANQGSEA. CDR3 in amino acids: CSVESPDSYEQYF. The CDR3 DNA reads TGCAGCGTTGAGTCCCCTGACTCCTACGAGCAGTACTTC.

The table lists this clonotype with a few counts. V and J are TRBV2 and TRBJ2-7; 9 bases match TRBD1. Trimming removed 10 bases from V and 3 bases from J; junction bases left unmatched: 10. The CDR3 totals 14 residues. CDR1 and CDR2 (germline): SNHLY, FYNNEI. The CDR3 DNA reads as TGTGCCACCAAACCGGGACAGGGTGTCTACGAGCAGTACTTC. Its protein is CATKPGQGVYEQYF.

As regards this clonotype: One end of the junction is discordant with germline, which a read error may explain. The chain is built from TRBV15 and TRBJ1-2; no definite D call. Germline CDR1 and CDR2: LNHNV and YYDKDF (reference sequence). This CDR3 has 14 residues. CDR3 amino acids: CATSRDLRNYGHTF. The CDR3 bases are TGTGCCACCAGCAGAGATTTGAGGAACTATGGCCACACCTTC.

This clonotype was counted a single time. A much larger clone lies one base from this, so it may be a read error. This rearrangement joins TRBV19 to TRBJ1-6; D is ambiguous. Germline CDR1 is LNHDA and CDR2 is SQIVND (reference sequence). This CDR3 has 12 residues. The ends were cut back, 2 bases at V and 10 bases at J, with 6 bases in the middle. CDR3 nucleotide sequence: TGTGCCAGTAGTATACTGCGGTCACCCCTCCACTTT. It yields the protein CASSILRSPLHF.

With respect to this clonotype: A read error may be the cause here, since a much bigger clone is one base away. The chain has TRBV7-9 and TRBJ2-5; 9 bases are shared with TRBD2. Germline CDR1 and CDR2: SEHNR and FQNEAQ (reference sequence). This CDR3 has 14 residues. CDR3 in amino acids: CAGSLVAGVETQYF. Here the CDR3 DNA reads TGTGCCGGCAGCTTGGTAGCGGGAGTGGAGACCCAGTACTTC.

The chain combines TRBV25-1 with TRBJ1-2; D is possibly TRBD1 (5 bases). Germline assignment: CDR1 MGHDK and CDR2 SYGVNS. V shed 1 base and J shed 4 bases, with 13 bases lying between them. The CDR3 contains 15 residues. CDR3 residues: CASSEFTSGGYGYTF. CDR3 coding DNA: TGTGCCAGCAGTGAATTTACCTCTGGGGGCTATGGCTACACCTTC.

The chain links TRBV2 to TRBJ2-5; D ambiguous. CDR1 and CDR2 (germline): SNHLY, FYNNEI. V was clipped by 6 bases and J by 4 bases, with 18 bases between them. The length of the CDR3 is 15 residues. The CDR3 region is CASRLLESQGETQYF. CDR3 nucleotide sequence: TGTGCCAGCAGGTTATTGGAAAGCCAAGGAGAGACCCAGTACTTC.

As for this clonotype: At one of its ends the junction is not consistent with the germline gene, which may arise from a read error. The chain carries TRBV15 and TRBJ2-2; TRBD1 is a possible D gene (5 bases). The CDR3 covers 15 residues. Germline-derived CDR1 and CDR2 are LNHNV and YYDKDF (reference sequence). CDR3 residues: CAASRPTGNTGELFF. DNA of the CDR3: TGTGCCGCCAGCAGGCCAACAGGGAACACCGGGGAGCTGTTTTTT. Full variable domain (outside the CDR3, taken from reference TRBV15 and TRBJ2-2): DAMVIQNPRYQVTQFGKPVTLSCSQTLNHNVMYWYQQKSSQAPKLLFHYYDKDFNNEADTPDNFQSRRPNTSFCFLDIRSPGLGDTAMYLCAASRPTGNTGELFFGEGSRLTVL.

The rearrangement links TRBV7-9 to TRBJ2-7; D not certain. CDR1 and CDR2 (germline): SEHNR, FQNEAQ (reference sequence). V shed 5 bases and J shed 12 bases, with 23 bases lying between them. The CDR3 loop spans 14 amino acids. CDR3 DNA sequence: TGTGCCAGCAGCCAAGGAAGAGGTCGGATGAATCCGTACTTC. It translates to CASSQGRGRMNPYF.

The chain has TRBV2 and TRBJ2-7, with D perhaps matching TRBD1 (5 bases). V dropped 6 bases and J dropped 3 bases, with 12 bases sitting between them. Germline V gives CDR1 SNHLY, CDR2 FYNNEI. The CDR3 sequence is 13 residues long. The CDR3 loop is CASRQGHYYEQYF. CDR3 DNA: TGTGCCAGCAGACAAGGACACTACTACGAGCAGTACTTC.

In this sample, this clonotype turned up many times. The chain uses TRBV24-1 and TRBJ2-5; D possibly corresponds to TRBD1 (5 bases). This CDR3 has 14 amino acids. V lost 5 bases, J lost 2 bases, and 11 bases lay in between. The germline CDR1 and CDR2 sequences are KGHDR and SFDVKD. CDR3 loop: CATSASGLQETQYF. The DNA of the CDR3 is TGTGCCACCAGTGCGTCAGGGTTACAAGAGACCCAGTACTTC.

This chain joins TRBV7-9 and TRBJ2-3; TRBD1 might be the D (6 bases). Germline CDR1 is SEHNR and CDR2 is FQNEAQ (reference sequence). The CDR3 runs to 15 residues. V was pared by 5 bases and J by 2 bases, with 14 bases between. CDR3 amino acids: CASSLRDTATDTQYF. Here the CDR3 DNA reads TGTGCCAGCAGCCTCCGGGACACAGCCACAGATACGCAGTATTTT.

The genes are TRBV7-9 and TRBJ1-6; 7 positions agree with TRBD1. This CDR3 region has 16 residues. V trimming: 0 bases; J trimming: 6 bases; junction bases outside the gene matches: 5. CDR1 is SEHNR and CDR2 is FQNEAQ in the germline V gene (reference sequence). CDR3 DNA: TGTGCCAGCAGCTTAGCCACCCGGGACAGTAATTCACCCCTCCACTTT. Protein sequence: CASSLATRDSNSPLHF.